This TCR beta chain was documented in a study of naive and memory T cell subsets. CDR1 and CDR2 from the germline V gene are LGHNA and YSLEER. The CDR3 contains 14 residues. V was clipped by 0 bases and J by 5 bases, with 10 bases between them. A note on this clonotype: Its antigen remains unidentified.

Whole-study results and caveats: Naive repertoires, especially CD8, held a few larger clonotypes, possibly memory cells re-expressing CD45RA. Over 85% of naive TCR sequences appeared only once, unlike memory subsets. Clonotypes are single alpha or beta chains, not paired receptors.

The beta constant-region primer was an equimolar mix of two oligonucleotides covering TRBC1 and TRBC2. The ligated cDNA underwent four PCR rounds using SP2 and nested alpha and beta constant-region primers. TCRdb processed the UMI-ligation and nested PCR reads anew with MiXCR; each CDR3 protein has one entry. The table records roughly 99,000 distinct CDR3 sequences, about 11% of them present only once. Cells stained for CD3, CD4, CD8, CD45RA and CD27 were sorted into four subsets. This clonotype was sampled from a human donor in good health. Sample: naive CD4+ T cells from blood. V gene TRBV4-3 combines with J gene TRBJ1-1; D is uncertain. The CDR3 sequence is CASSQDLGVTEAFF. The CDR3 nucleotides read TGCGCCAGCAGCCAAGATTTGGGCGTGACTGAAGCTTTCTTT.